This T cell receptor (beta chain) was found in a study of blood T cell repertoires in COVID-19. About the study: COVID-19 samples collected from the United States, Italy and Spain covered acute and convalescent phases. T cells, B-cell-depleted T cells, or PBMCs supplied cDNA or gDNA.

This clone occurred once. The V and J ends lost 5 bases and 2 bases, in that order; junction bases with no gene match: 12. This CDR3 has 19 amino acids. Germline V gives CDR1 SGHVS, CDR2 FNYEAQ. Study processing details: Amplification of reference gene primers was used by the study to estimate nucleated cell counts. The data were produced by immunoSEQ multiplex PCR, yet TCRdb's version contains in-frame clones alone and is incomplete. Clonal size and the V and J genes are those of that table, whereas D and trimming came from the DNA. The data contain about 150,000 clones, roughly 84% of them singletons.

This chain uses TRBV7-6 with TRBJ2-5, with 15 bases that match TRBD2. This TCR came from a woman between 45 and 65 years old in a cohort sampled during active or convalescent COVID-19. Material: peripheral blood. CDR3 DNA sequence: TGTGCCAGCAGCGCACTAAGGGGACTAGCGGGGGGAAGACAAGAGACCCAGTACTTC. This encodes CASSALRGLAGGRQETQYF.